The 20 T cell receptor beta chains presented below share a single source sample, sequenced in a study of shared clonotypes between healthy human individuals. The protocol was immunoSEQ multiplex PCR, while the TCRdb copy is restricted to in-frame clones and leaves out a portion. The table has 2 million to 3 million clones, approximately 93% seen once. Sequencing was done on a sample of naive CD4+ T cells from PBMCs. Subset specified: CD45RA+ positively selected. The receptors come from a young man in good health. Some clones in this sample may be carry-over from other donors' samples.

The genes are TRBV5-4 and TRBJ1-1; a possible D gene is TRBD1 (5 bases). Trimming removed 3 bases from V and 5 bases from J, with 17 bases in between. The V gene's germline CDR1 is SGHNT and CDR2 YYREEE (reference sequence). This CDR3 has 15 amino acids. The CDR3 DNA follows: TGTGCCAGCAGCTACGCCCCGGGGGACGCGACTGAAGCTTTCTTT. Translation: CASSYAPGDATEAFF.

The rearrangement uses TRBV7-2 and TRBJ2-1; D could derive from TRBD1 or TRBD2 (6 bases each). The CDR3 is 15 amino acids. Germline assignment: CDR1 SGHTA and CDR2 FQGNSA. V shed 2 bases and J shed 2 bases, with 10 bases lying between them. This chain's CDR3 is CASSLMGGAYNEQFF. CDR3 nucleotide sequence: TGTGCCAGCAGCTTAATGGGGGGCGCCTACAATGAGCAGTTCTTC.

This rearrangement joins TRBV28 to TRBJ2-7, with D tentatively TRBD1 (6 bases). V dropped 2 bases and J dropped 4 bases, with 9 bases sitting between them. Germline V gene sequence: CDR1 MDHEN, CDR2 SYDVKM. This CDR3 is built from 13 residues. CDR3 DNA: TGTGCCAGCAGTTTACAGGGGAAATACGAGCAGTACTTC. This encodes CASSLQGKYEQYF. The complete variable domain, with remaining parts taken from reference TRBV28 and TRBJ2-7, reads DVKVTQSSRYLVKRTGEKVFLECVQDMDHENMFWYRQDPGLGLRLIYFSYDVKMKEKGDIPEGYSVSREKKERFSLILESASTNQTSMYLCASSLQGKYEQYFGPGTRLTVT.

CDR3 sequence reads: CASSKKPGTEGTDTQYF. CDR3 DNA: TGTGCCAGCAGCAAGAAACCGGGGACTGAAGGCACAGATACGCAGTATTTT. V is TRBV4-2 and J is TRBJ2-3; possibly TRBD2 for D (6 bases). Germline CDR1 reads LGHNA; CDR2 reads YNFKEQ. CDR3 size: 17 residues. V dropped 5 bases and J dropped 1 base, with 19 bases sitting between them.

This chain uses TRBV7-9 with TRBJ1-6, with 8 bases identical to TRBD1. The trim removed 3 bases at V and 8 bases at J, leaving 3 bases unmatched. The CDR3 runs 14 residues. Germline loops: CDR1 SEHNR, CDR2 FQNEAQ (reference sequence). The CDR3 loop reads CASSLTGVDSPLHF. The CDR3 DNA reads TGTGCCAGCAGCTTGACAGGGGTCGATTCACCCCTCCACTTT.

The V gene is TRBV7-9, the J gene TRBJ1-4; 9 positions agree with TRBD1. V shed 5 bases and J 0 bases; nucleotides not matched to a gene: 4. The V gene's germline CDR1 is SEHNR and CDR2 FQNEAQ (reference sequence). This CDR3 region has 16 residues. DNA for the CDR3: TGTGCCAGCAGCCCGGACAGGGGTGCAACTAATGAAAAACTGTTTTTT. It translates to CASSPDRGATNEKLFF.

The genes are TRBV18 and TRBJ1-3; tentatively, D is TRBD1 (6 bases). The CDR3 totals 13 residues. CDR1 is KGHSH and CDR2 is LQKENI in the germline V gene. V dropped 4 bases and J dropped 4 bases, with 8 bases sitting between them. CDR3 residues: CASSLTGGNTIYF. In DNA, the CDR3 is TGTGCCAGCTCACTTACAGGGGGAAACACCATATATTTT. Combining the CDR3 with reference TRBV18 and TRBJ1-3 gives the whole variable domain NAGVMQNPRHLVRRRGQEARLRCSPMKGHSHVYWYRQLPEEGLKFMVYLQKENIIDESGMPKERFSAEFPKEGPSILRIQQVVRGDSAAYFCASSLTGGNTIYFGEGSWLTVV.

This chain links TRBV5-1 with TRBJ2-3, with D perhaps TRBD1 or TRBD2 (5 bases each). The CDR3 covers 15 residues. Germline CDR1 reads SGHRS; CDR2 reads YFSETQ. V lost 4 bases and J 6 bases, leaving 18 bases between the germline ends. CDR3 coding DNA: TGCGCCAGCAGCAGGGGAGTTATTGAGGGGGATACGCAGTATTTT. It yields the protein CASSRGVIEGDTQYF. The variable domain in full, completed from reference TRBV5-1 and TRBJ2-3, reads KAGVTQTPRYLIKTRGQQVTLSCSPISGHRSVSWYQQTPGQGLQFLFEYFSETQRNKGNFPGRFSGRQFSNSRSEMNVSTLELGDSALYLCASSRGVIEGDTQYFGPGTRLTVL.

The chain uses TRBV6-5 and TRBJ2-7; no clear D. V lost 10 bases and J lost 4, with 11 bases in between. Germline CDR1 and CDR2: MNHEY and SVGAGI. This CDR3 is built from 11 residues. The CDR3 sequence: CATRKGYEQYF. CDR3 nucleotides: TGTGCCACCCGGAAGGGTTACGAGCAGTACTTC.

J is TRBJ2-1 and V is TRBV27; 8 bases agree with TRBD1. The germline V gene has CDR1 MNHEY and CDR2 SMNVEV (reference sequence). J was trimmed by 0 bases and V by 6 bases; bases with no gene match: 16. The CDR3 runs 19 residues. The CDR3 region is CASSRGGTGGAVSYNEQFF. CDR3 sequence (DNA): TGTGCCAGCAGCCGAGGGGGGACAGGCGGTGCGGTCTCCTACAATGAGCAGTTCTTC.

To note about this clone: This same CDR3 is encoded by further DNA sequences in the sample. V and J are TRBV6-5 and TRBJ2-1; 13 nucleotides match TRBD2. The V gene's germline CDR1 is MNHEY and CDR2 SVGAGI. There are 15 residues in the CDR3. V shed 0 bases, J shed 7 bases, and the junction held 0 bases outside the gene matches. CDR3 region: CASSYSTSGRNEQFF. The CDR3 nucleotides read TGTGCCAGCAGTTACTCGACTAGCGGGAGGAATGAGCAGTTCTTC.

V gene TRBV5-1 combines with J gene TRBJ1-3, with TRBD1 as a possible D gene (5 bases). V shed 1 base and J shed 3 bases, with 14 bases lying between them. The CDR3 spans 16 residues. Germline V gene data show CDR1 as SGHRS and CDR2 as YFSETQ. The CDR3 sequence: CASSLFGARDGNTIYF. The DNA of the CDR3 is TGCGCCAGCAGCTTGTTCGGGGCGAGGGATGGAAACACCATATATTTT.

Note on this clone: Other nucleotide sequences in the sample specify the same CDR3. The J gene is TRBJ2-3, the V gene TRBV11-1; 9 nucleotides align to TRBD1. Germline V gives CDR1 SGHAT, CDR2 FQDESV (reference sequence). V was clipped by 4 bases and J by 1 base; unmatched bases: 0. The CDR3 totals 14 residues. CDR3 loop: CASSWDRGTDTQYF. The DNA for the CDR3 is TGTGCCAGCAGCTGGGACAGGGGCACAGATACGCAGTATTTT.

This chain links TRBV9 with TRBJ1-3; TRBD1 agrees at 7 bases. The CDR3 contains 14 residues. J was trimmed by 2 bases and V by 4 bases; bases with no gene match: 3. Germline CDR1 SGDLS, CDR2 YYNGEE. CDR3 loop: CASSTQGAGNTIYF. CDR3 DNA: TGTGCCAGCAGCACGCAGGGGGCTGGAAACACCATATATTTT.

This sequence joins TRBV5-1 and TRBJ1-2; D unresolved. The V end was cut by 4 bases, the J end by 4 bases, with 14 bases between. Looked up from germline, CDR1 is SGHRS and CDR2 is YFSETQ. The CDR3 is 14 residues long. The chain's CDR3 is CASSPRVASYGYTF. CDR3 DNA: TGCGCCAGCAGCCCCCGGGTCGCCTCCTATGGCTACACCTTC.

The chain combines TRBV4-1 with TRBJ2-6; D is unresolved. This CDR3 is built from 16 residues. Between the trimmed V and J ends, which lost 0 bases and 2 bases, there was a span of 8 bases. Germline V gives CDR1 MGHRA, CDR2 YSYEKL. The CDR3 DNA sequence: TGCGCCAGCAGCCAAGACTCTCGGGCTGGGGCCAACGTCCTGACTTTC. This translates into CASSQDSRAGANVLTF.

Concerning this clone itself: At one end the junction does not follow the germline gene, possibly because of a read error. V usage is TRBV7-2 and J usage is TRBJ1-2; TRBD1 matches 10 bases. This CDR3 has 14 residues. Germline V gene sequence: CDR1 SGHTA, CDR2 FQGNSA. The CDR3 nucleotides read TGTGCCGGCAGCACCTGGGACAGGGGCTATGGCTACACCTTC. Protein product: CAGSTWDRGYGYTF.

Details on this clone: Different DNA sequences within this sample yield the same CDR3. The chain recombines TRBV5-1 with TRBJ1-5; TRBD1 agrees at 7 bases. With 2 bases clipped from V and 5 bases from J, the junction kept 4 bases outside the gene matches. This CDR3 has 14 residues. Per germline, CDR1 SGHRS and CDR2 YFSETQ. The CDR3 bases are TGCGCCAGCAGCTTAAACACAGGGGATCAGCCCCAGCATTTT. The encoded protein is CASSLNTGDQPQHF.

J is TRBJ2-7 and V is TRBV6-5; 7 nucleotides match TRBD2. This CDR3 is 16 amino acids long. After removal of 0 bases from V and 1 base from J, the junction contained 6 bases not matched to a gene. Germline CDR1 reads MNHEY; CDR2 reads SVGAGI. As DNA, the CDR3 is TGTGCCAGCAGTTACTCGGCCAGCGGGGTATCCTACGAGCAGTACTTC. This sequence encodes CASSYSASGVSYEQYF.

V is TRBV11-2 and J is TRBJ1-2; perhaps TRBD1 as D (5 bases). CDR1 is SGHAT and CDR2 is FQNNGV in the germline V gene. V lost 5 bases and J 3 bases, leaving 22 bases between the germline ends. There are 17 residues in the CDR3. The CDR3 sequence is CASSPRLSGPGDYGYTF. Written as DNA, the CDR3 is TGTGCCAGCAGCCCCCGCCTTTCAGGGCCAGGTGACTATGGCTACACCTTC.